This T cell receptor (beta chain) was found in a study of molecular identifiers for immune sequencing clone quantification. The study's findings and limits: Spike-in Jurkat TCR RNA from a single cell reportedly registered among roughly 1.1 million naive cells. Identical barcode-sharing TCR molecules could lead to underestimated sizes for highly expanded clones.

Trimming removed 0 bases from V and 0 bases from J, with 14 bases in between. CDR3 size: 17 residues. Germline CDR1 DFQATT, CDR2 SNEGSKA (reference sequence). Via MiXCR, TCRdb re-called the PCR reads, giving one row per CDR3 protein. The data hold 250,000 to 400,000 distinct CDR3 sequences, with 20% to 25% observed a single time. This clonotype was seen more than once but under ten times. Its antigen is unidentified. The origin of this receptor is a human donor in good health. Some libraries in this study had Jurkat cell RNA spiked in. Sequenced sample: naive CD8+ T cells from blood, with Jurkat cell RNA spiked in. Regarding subset: FACS-sorted CD8+CD4-CCR7+CD45RA+ naive T cells. This chain connects TRBV20-1 to TRBJ2-2, with D perhaps matching TRBD1 (6 bases). CDR3 sequence (DNA): TGCAGTGCTAGAGATTGGGGGCAAACCTCGAACACCGGGGAGCTGTTTTTT. Amino acids: CSARDWGQTSNTGELFF.